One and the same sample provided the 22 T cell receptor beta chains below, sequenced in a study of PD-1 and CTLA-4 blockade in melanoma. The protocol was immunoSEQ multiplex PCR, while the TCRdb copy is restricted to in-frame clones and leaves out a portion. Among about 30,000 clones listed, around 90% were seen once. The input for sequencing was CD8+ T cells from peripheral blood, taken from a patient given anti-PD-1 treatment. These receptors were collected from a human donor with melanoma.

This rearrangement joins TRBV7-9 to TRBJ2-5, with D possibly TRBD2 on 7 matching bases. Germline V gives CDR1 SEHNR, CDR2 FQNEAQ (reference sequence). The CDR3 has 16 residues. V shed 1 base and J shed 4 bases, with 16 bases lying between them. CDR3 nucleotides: TGTGCCAGCAGCTTAGAGTTTTCGGCGGGGGCAGAGACCCAGTACTTC. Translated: CASSLEFSAGAETQYF.

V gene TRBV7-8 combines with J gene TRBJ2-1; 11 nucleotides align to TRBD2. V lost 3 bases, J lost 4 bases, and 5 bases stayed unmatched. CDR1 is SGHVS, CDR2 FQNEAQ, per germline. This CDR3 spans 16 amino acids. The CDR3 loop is CASSLASGGLYNEQFF. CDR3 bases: TGTGCCAGCAGCTTGGCTAGCGGGGGGCTGTACAATGAGCAGTTCTTC.

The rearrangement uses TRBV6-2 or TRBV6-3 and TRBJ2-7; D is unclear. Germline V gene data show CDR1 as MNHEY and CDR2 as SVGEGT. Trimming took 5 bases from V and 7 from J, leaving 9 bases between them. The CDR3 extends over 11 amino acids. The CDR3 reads CASSPSREQYF. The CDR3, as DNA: TGTGCCAGCAGTCCCTCCCGGGAGCAGTACTTC.

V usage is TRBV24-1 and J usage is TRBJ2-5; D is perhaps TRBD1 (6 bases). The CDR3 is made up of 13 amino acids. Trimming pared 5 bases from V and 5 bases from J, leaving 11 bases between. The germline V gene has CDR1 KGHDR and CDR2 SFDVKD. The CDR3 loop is CATSGRGSETQYF. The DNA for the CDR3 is TGTGCCACCAGTGGAAGGGGGTCGGAGACCCAGTACTTC.

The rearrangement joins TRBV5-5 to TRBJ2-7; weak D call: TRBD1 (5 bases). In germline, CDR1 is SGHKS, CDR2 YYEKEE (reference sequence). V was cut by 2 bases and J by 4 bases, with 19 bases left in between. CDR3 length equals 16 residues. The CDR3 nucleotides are TGTGCCAGCAGCTTCCAGGGTGGCATGGGGTTTTACGAGCAGTACTTC. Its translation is CASSFQGGMGFYEQYF.

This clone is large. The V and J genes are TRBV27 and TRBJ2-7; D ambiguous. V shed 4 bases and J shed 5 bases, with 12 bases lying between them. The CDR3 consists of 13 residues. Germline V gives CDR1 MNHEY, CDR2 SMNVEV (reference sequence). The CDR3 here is CASSSRADHEQYF. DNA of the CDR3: TGTGCCAGCAGTTCCCGGGCGGACCACGAGCAGTACTTC.

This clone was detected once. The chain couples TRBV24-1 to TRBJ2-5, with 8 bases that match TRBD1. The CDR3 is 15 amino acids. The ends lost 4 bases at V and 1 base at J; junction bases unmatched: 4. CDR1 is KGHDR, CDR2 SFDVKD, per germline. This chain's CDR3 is CATSERQGSQETQYF. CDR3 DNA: TGTGCCACCAGTGAGCGACAGGGGTCCCAAGAGACCCAGTACTTC.

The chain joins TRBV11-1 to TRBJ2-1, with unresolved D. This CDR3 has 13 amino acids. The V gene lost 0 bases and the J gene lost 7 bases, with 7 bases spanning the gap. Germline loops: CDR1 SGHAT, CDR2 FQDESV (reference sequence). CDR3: CASSLAGVNEQFF. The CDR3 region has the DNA TGTGCCAGCAGCTTAGCTGGGGTGAATGAGCAGTTCTTC.

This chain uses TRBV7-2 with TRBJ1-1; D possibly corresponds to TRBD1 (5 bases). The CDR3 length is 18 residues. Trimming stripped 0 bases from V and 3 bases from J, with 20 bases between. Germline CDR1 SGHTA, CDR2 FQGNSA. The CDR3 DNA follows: TGTGCCAGCAGCTTAGCGCGGGGGTCGCGGATGGAGGACACTGAAGCTTTCTTT. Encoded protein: CASSLARGSRMEDTEAFF.

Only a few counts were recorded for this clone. For the CDR3, the DNA is TGTGCCAGTAGTATAGCCCGTGGGACTGAAGCTTTCTTT. As protein: CASSIARGTEAFF. The chain is built from TRBV19 and TRBJ1-1; D not certain. The CDR3 has 13 residues. V was cut by 1 base and J by 5 bases, with 8 bases left in between. Germline lookup yields CDR1 LNHDA and CDR2 SQIVND (reference sequence).

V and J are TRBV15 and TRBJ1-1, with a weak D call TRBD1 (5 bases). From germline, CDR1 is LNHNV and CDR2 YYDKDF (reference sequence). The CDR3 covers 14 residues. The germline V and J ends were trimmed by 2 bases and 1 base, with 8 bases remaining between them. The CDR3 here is CATSRRRGNTEAFF. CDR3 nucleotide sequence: TGTGCCACCAGCAGAAGGAGGGGGAACACTGAAGCTTTCTTT.

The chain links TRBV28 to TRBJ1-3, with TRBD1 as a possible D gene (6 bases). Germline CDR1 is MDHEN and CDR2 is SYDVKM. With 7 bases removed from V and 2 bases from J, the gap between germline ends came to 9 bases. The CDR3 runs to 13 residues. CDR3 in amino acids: CASIGGAGNTIYF. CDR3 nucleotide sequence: TGTGCCAGCATAGGGGGAGCTGGAAACACCATATATTTT.

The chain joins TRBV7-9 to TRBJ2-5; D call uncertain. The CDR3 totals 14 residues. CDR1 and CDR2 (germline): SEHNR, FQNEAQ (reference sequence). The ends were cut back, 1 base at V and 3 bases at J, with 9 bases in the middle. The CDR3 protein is CASSLGLSKETQYF. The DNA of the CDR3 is TGTGCCAGCAGCTTAGGTCTCAGCAAAGAGACCCAGTACTTC.

Written as DNA, the CDR3 is TGTGCCAGCAGCTTGGGGGCCGGGACCTACGGATCCTACGAGCAGTACTTC. Residues: CASSLGAGTYGSYEQYF. This chain joins TRBV5-6 and TRBJ2-7; D could derive from TRBD1 or TRBD2 (5 bases each). The germline gives CDR1 SGHDT, CDR2 YYEEEE. V was clipped by 0 bases and J by 1 base, with 17 bases between them. The CDR3 sequence is 17 residues long.

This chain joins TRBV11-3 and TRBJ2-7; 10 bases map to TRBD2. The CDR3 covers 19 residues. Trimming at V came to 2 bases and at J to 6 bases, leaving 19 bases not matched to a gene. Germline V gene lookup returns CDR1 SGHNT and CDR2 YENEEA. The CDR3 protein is CASSLCPARGSGGFREQYF. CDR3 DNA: TGTGCCAGCAGCTTATGCCCCGCCAGGGGTAGCGGGGGGTTCCGCGAGCAGTACTTC.

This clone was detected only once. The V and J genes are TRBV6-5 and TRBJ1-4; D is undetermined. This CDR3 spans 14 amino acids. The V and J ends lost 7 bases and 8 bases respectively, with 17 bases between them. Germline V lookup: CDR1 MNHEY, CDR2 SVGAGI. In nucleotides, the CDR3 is TGTGCCAGCAAGGCGGCCCTATTAGAGGAAAAACTGTTTTTT. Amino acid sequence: CASKAALLEEKLFF.

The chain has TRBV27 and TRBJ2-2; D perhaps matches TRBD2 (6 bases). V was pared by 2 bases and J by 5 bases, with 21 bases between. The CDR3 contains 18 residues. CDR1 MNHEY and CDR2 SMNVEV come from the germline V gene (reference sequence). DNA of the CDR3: TGTGCCAGCAGTTTAGATGCTTTTGGCAGGGCGGGGACCGGGGAGCTGTTTTTT. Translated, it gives CASSLDAFGRAGTGELFF.

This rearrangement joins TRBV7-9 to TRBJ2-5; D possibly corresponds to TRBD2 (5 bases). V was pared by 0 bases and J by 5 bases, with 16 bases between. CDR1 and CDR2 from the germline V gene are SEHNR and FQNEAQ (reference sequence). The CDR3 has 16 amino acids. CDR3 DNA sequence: TGTGCCAGCAGCTTAGCCCAAACTAGGCTTTTGGAGACCCAGTACTTC. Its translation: CASSLAQTRLLETQYF.

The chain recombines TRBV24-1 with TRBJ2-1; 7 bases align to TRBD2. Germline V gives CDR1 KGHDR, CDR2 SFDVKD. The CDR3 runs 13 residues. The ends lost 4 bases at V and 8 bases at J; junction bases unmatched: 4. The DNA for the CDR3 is TGTGCCACCAGTGAATTGGGGGGGGATGAGCAGTTCTTC. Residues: CATSELGGDEQFF.

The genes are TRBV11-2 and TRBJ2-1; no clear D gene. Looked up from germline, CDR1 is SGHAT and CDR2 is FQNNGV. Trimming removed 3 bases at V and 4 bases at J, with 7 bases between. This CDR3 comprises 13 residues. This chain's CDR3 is CASSLDPYNEQFF. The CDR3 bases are TGTGCCAGCAGCTTGGACCCGTACAATGAGCAGTTCTTC. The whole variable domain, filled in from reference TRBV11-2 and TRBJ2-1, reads EAGVAQSPRYKIIEKRQSVAFWCNPISGHATLYWYQQILGQGPKLLIQFQNNGVVDDSQLPKDRFSAERLKGVDSTLKIQPAKLEDSAVYLCASSLDPYNEQFFGPGTRLTVL.

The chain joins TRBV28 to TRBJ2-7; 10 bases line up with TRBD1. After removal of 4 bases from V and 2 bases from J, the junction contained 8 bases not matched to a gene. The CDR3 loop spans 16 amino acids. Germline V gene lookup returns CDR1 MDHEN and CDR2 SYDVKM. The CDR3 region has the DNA TGTGCCAGCAGTTATAATGGACAGGGGGGTGCCTACGAGCAGTACTTC. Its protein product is CASSYNGQGGAYEQYF.

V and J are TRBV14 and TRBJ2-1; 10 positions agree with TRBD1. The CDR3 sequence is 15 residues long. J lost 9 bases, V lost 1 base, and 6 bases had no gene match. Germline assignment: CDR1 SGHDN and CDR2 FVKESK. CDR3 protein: CASSQVTGTGVEQFF. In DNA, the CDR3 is TGTGCCAGCAGCCAAGTTACCGGGACAGGGGTTGAGCAGTTCTTC.